This entry is about one TCR beta chain. These data originate in a study of blood T cell repertoires in COVID-19. Turning to the study itself: Italy, Spain and the United States were the sources of the convalescent and acute COVID-19 samples.

Libraries were prepared by immunoSEQ multiplex PCR; TCRdb keeps only in-frame clonotypes and omits some of them. This table has around 130,000 clones, 84% appearing once. Looked up from germline, CDR1 is SGDLS and CDR2 is YYNGEE. The CDR3 sequence is 15 residues long. V dropped 4 bases and J dropped 0 bases, with 13 bases sitting between them. This TCR derives from a woman in her twenties or thirties who had recovered from COVID-19. The chain combines TRBV9 with TRBJ1-1; D is ambiguous. Sequencing was done on a sample of peripheral blood. CDR3 in DNA: TGTGCCAGCAGCCCCCCGCCAGAACTGAACACTGAAGCTTTCTTT. It encodes CASSPPPELNTEAFF.